The clone carrying this T cell receptor (beta chain) was counted between two and nine times. These data belong to a study of T cells in tuberculosis. The assay was immunoSEQ multiplex PCR, and TCRdb's table has in-frame clones only and misses some. The sample includes more than 30,000 clones, around 93% of them seen just once. V dropped 8 bases and J dropped 4; count of bases not matched to a gene: 8. CDR3 length equals 13 residues. The V gene's germline CDR1 is MNHNS and CDR2 SASEGT. V and J are TRBV6-1 and TRBJ2-7; 7 bases align to TRBD2. Sequenced material: PBMCs. This clonotype was obtained from a donor aged 10-30 years with latent tuberculosis or without tuberculosis infection. Some clones in this sample may be carry-over from other donors' samples. DNA for the CDR3: TGTGCCAGCCGTACGGCGGGGGTGTACGAGCAGTACTTC. Translating it yields CASRTAGVYEQYF.